This T cell receptor (beta chain) was found in a study of T cell changes during pregnancy in multiple sclerosis. Here immunoSEQ multiplex PCR was the method, and the copy in TCRdb shows in-frame clones only, minus some. The sample has 35,000 or so clones; around 90% are singletons. The CDR3 contains 18 residues. Germline loops: CDR1 SGHTA, CDR2 FQGTGA. V was clipped by 1 base and J by 1 base; unmatched bases: 7. Sequences were derived from CD4+ T cells from peripheral blood mononuclear cells, sampled after pregnancy. The chain uses TRBV7-3 and TRBJ2-3; 11 bases align to TRBD2. This receptor was taken from a female donor with multiple sclerosis, enrolled in a pregnancy study. In DNA, the CDR3 is TGTGCCAGCAGCTTAAAATCCGGGGGACTAGCGGGCACAGATACGCAGTATTTT. Translation: CASSLKSGGLAGTDTQYF. Together with reference TRBV7-3 and TRBJ2-3, the CDR3 gives the full variable domain: GAGVSQTPSNKVTEKGKYVELRCDPISGHTALYWYRQSLGQGPEFLIYFQGTGAADDSGLPNDRFFAVRPEGSVSTLKIQRTERGDSAVYLCASSLKSGGLAGTDTQYFGPGTRLTVL.